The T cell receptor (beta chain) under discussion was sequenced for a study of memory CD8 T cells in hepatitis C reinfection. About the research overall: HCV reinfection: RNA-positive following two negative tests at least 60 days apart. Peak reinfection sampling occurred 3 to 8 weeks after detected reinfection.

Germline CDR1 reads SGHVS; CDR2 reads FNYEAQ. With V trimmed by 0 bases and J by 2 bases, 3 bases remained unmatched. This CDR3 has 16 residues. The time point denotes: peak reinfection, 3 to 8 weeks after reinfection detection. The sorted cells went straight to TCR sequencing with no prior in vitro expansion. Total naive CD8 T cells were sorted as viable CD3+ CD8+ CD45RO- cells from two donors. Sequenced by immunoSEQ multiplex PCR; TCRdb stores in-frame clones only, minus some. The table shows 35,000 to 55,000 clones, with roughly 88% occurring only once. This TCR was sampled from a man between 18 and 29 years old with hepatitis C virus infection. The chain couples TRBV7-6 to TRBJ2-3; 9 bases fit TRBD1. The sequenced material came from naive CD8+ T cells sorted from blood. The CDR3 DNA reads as TGTGCCAGCAGCTTAGCCGGGACAGGGTTCACAGATACGCAGTATTTT. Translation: CASSLAGTGFTDTQYF.